Following are 31 T cell receptor beta chains from one sample sequenced in a study of response to subunit inactivated influenza vaccine. One entry per CDR3 protein, called by TCRdb with MiXCR from the RT-PCR reads. The sample records 250,000 to 350,000 distinct CDR3 sequences, approximately 23% being singletons. The specimen was PBMCs from blood, collected about 20 months after vaccination. These receptors originate from a man between 50 and 75 years old who received an inactivated influenza vaccine.

This clonotype was seen at least ten times. The CDR3 is CASSPGLVGVGTKNIQYF. The CDR3 DNA sequence: TGTGCCAGCAGCCCGGGATTGGTTGGAGTTGGAACCAAAAACATTCAGTACTTC. The chain uses TRBV12-3 or TRBV12-4 and TRBJ2-4; D possibly corresponds to TRBD2 (5 bases). The CDR3 runs to 18 residues. With 6 bases removed from V and 2 bases from J, the gap between germline ends came to 23 bases.

This chain joins TRBV20-1 and TRBJ2-3; 11 bases are a match to TRBD2. J lost 0 bases, V lost 5 bases, and 4 bases had no gene match. The CDR3 length is 15 residues. In germline, CDR1 is DFQATT, CDR2 SNEGSKA (reference sequence). The chain's CDR3 is CSALRLAGSTDTQYF. The DNA of the CDR3 is TGCAGTGCTTTGAGACTAGCGGGGAGCACAGATACGCAGTATTTT.

The J gene is TRBJ2-2, the V gene TRBV12-3 or TRBV12-4; TRBD1 agrees at 9 bases. With 4 bases clipped from V and 7 bases from J, the junction kept 19 bases outside the gene matches. The CDR3 consists of 19 residues. In nucleotides, the CDR3 is TGTGCCAGCAGTTCCGTCACCGTTTGGGACAGGGTGTCCATCGGGGAGCTGTTTTTT. It yields the protein CASSSVTVWDRVSIGELFF.

The chain couples TRBV9 to TRBJ1-1; D might be TRBD1 (5 bases). The germline V gene encodes CDR1 SGDLS and CDR2 YYNGEE. The CDR3 contains 15 residues. The ends were cut back, 1 base at V and 5 bases at J, with 15 bases in the middle. For the CDR3, the DNA is TGTGCCAGCAGCGTATCCGGGACTCCGGGGACTGAAGCTTTCTTT. Translation gives CASSVSGTPGTEAFF.

This clonotype showed up just a few times. The gene calls are TRBV20-1 and TRBJ2-7; either TRBD1 or TRBD2 may supply D (6 bases each). V was pared by 3 bases and J by 0 bases, with 9 bases between. From germline, CDR1 is DFQATT and CDR2 SNEGSKA (reference sequence). The CDR3 is made up of 13 amino acids. CDR3 DNA: TGCAGTGCTAGCGGGGGCCACTCCTACGAGCAGTACTTC. This sequence encodes CSASGGHSYEQYF.

The table lists this clonotype with a few counts. The chain combines TRBV29-1 with TRBJ2-2; D is unclear. The CDR3 totals 14 residues. Germline loops: CDR1 SQVTM, CDR2 ANQGSEA. Trimming cost V 6 bases and J 0 bases, with 11 bases left between them. The CDR3 here is CSVLKGANTGELFF. The DNA for the CDR3 is TGCAGCGTCCTAAAGGGCGCGAACACCGGGGAGCTGTTTTTT.

There are a few counts of this clonotype. This chain connects TRBV28 to TRBJ2-7; TRBD2 might be the D (5 bases). With 5 bases removed from V and 9 bases from J, the gap between germline ends came to 11 bases. Germline CDR1 MDHEN, CDR2 SYDVKM. The CDR3 consists of 11 residues. The DNA for the CDR3 is TGTGCCAGCAGTGGGCCTCGGGGGCAGTACTTC. This codes for CASSGPRGQYF. The full variable domain, completed using reference TRBV28 and TRBJ2-7, is DVKVTQSSRYLVKRTGEKVFLECVQDMDHENMFWYRQDPGLGLRLIYFSYDVKMKEKGDIPEGYSVSREKKERFSLILESASTNQTSMYLCASSGPRGQYFGPGTRLTVT.

The chain uses TRBV6-5 and TRBJ1-5; D unresolved. This CDR3 contains 14 residues. Germline-derived CDR1 and CDR2 are MNHEY and SVGAGI. V was shortened by 2 bases and J by 1 base, with 6 bases between the two germline ends. CDR3 region: CASSYVGSNQPQHF. The CDR3 bases are TGTGCCAGCAGTTACGTGGGAAGCAATCAGCCCCAGCATTTT.

The chain couples TRBV11-2 to TRBJ2-5, with D possibly being TRBD1 (6 bases). This CDR3 has 15 amino acids. Trimming removed 4 bases from V and 2 bases from J, with 14 bases in between. CDR1 is SGHAT, CDR2 FQNNGV, per germline. The CDR3 DNA reads as TGTGCCAGCAGCTCGCACAGGGCAGAACAAGAGACCCAGTACTTC. Protein product: CASSSHRAEQETQYF.

This clonotype turned up a few times. V gene TRBV6-1 combines with J gene TRBJ1-1; 8 positions agree with TRBD1. With V trimmed by 6 bases and J by 2 bases, 8 bases remained unmatched. The V gene's germline CDR1 is MNHNS and CDR2 SASEGT. The CDR3 contains 15 residues. The CDR3 DNA reads TGTGCCAGCAGGCCCGGGACAGGACAAAACACTGAAGCTTTCTTT. This codes for CASRPGTGQNTEAFF.

This clonotype appeared a few times. The V gene is TRBV7-8, the J gene TRBJ2-1; D uncertain. Germline V gene sequence: CDR1 SGHVS, CDR2 FQNEAQ. This CDR3 is 15 amino acids long. Trimming shortened V by 0 bases and J by 2 bases, and 8 bases separated the two germline ends. The CDR3 nucleotides are TGTGCCAGCAGCTTAGCGGGGTTACCCTACAATGAGCAGTTCTTC. Residues: CASSLAGLPYNEQFF. Supplemented by reference TRBV7-8 and TRBJ2-1, the full variable domain reads GAGVSQSPRYKVAKRGQDVALRCDPISGHVSLFWYQQALGQGPEFLTYFQNEAQLDKSGLPSDRFFAERPEGSVSTLKIQRTQQEDSAVYLCASSLAGLPYNEQFFGPGTRLTVL.

The chain links TRBV10-3 to TRBJ1-2; D unclear. The CDR3 consists of 14 residues. The V end was cut by 2 bases, the J end by 6 bases, with 13 bases between. CDR1 and CDR2 (germline): ENHRY, SYGVKD. The CDR3: CAISEPAPIDGYTF. The DNA for the CDR3 is TGTGCCATCAGTGAGCCAGCACCTATCGATGGCTACACCTTC.

The rearrangement uses TRBV9 and TRBJ1-5; the D gene is possibly TRBD1 (6 bases). The CDR3 extends over 16 amino acids. V was trimmed by 3 bases and J by 0 bases, leaving 13 bases between them. Germline V gene data show CDR1 as SGDLS and CDR2 as YYNGEE. CDR3 nucleotide sequence: TGTGCCAGCAGCGCCGACGGGACACCTAGCAATCAGCCCCAGCATTTT. Amino acids: CASSADGTPSNQPQHF.

V usage is TRBV12-3 or TRBV12-4 and J usage is TRBJ1-1; no clear D gene. The CDR3 is 15 amino acids. V was pared by 1 base and J by 0 bases, with 9 bases between. This CDR3 is CASSLENSMNTEAFF. The CDR3 nucleotides read TGTGCCAGCAGTTTAGAAAACAGCATGAACACTGAAGCTTTCTTT.

This clonotype appeared many times. This chain links TRBV25-1 with TRBJ1-2, with D perhaps matching TRBD1 (5 bases). Per the germline V gene, CDR1 is MGHDK and CDR2 is SYGVNS. The V end was cut by 2 bases, the J end by 4 bases, with 8 bases between. The CDR3 has 13 residues. CDR3 coding DNA: TGTGCCAGCAGTGAACAGGGAGGCTATGGCTACACCTTC. It translates to CASSEQGGYGYTF.

The chain joins TRBV28 to TRBJ1-5, with 8 bases fitting TRBD1. CDR3 length equals 16 residues. From germline, CDR1 is MDHEN and CDR2 SYDVKM. The V and J ends lost 3 bases and 0 bases, in that order; junction bases with no gene match: 4. The chain's CDR3 is CASSFHGQGSNQPQHF. In DNA form, the CDR3 reads TGTGCCAGCAGTTTTCACGGACAGGGTAGCAATCAGCCCCAGCATTTT.

This clonotype was observed a handful of times. Here the CDR3 reads CSARDHGTGTEAFF. CDR3 nucleotide sequence: TGCAGTGCTAGAGATCATGGGACTGGGACTGAAGCTTTCTTT. This chain joins TRBV20-1 and TRBJ1-1, with D tentatively TRBD1 (5 bases). The V gene lost 0 bases and the J gene lost 5 bases, with 13 bases spanning the gap. Germline CDR1 and CDR2: DFQATT and SNEGSKA (reference sequence). The CDR3 is 14 residues long.

The chain has TRBV10-3 and TRBJ2-7; TRBD2 agrees at 8 bases. Germline V gene sequence: CDR1 ENHRY, CDR2 SYGVKD. The CDR3 is made up of 15 amino acids. The J segment lost 5 bases and the V segment lost 4 bases, leaving 10 bases of the junction unmatched. Here the CDR3 DNA reads TGTGCCATCAGTGTCGGAGCGGGGGACATCAACGAGCAGTACTTC. Protein sequence: CAISVGAGDINEQYF.

This clonotype has a handful of counts. V and J are TRBV20-1 and TRBJ1-1; D uncertain. The V gene lost 3 bases and the J gene lost 3 bases, with 17 bases spanning the gap. The CDR3 length is 15 residues. In germline, CDR1 is DFQATT, CDR2 SNEGSKA (reference sequence). The CDR3 DNA reads as TGCAGTGCTAGGCAATATACTGGGCCGGACACTGAAGCTTTCTTT. Amino acids: CSARQYTGPDTEAFF.

The rearrangement links TRBV2 to TRBJ1-5, with D possibly being TRBD1 (5 bases). The CDR3 is 14 amino acids. V was clipped by 4 bases and J by 6 bases, with 13 bases between them. Germline loops: CDR1 SNHLY, CDR2 FYNNEI. CDR3 sequence reads: CASSVRGRSQPQHF. CDR3 in DNA: TGTGCCAGCAGTGTGAGGGGACGAAGTCAGCCCCAGCATTTT. The full variable domain, in which reference TRBV2 and TRBJ1-5 provide the parts outside the CDR3, is EPEVTQTPSHQVTQMGQEVILRCVPISNHLYFYWYRQILGQKVEFLVSFYNNEISEKSEIFDDQFSVERPDGSNFTLKIRSTKLEDSAMYFCASSVRGRSQPQHFGDGTRLSIL.

This clonotype was seen more than once but under ten times. The rearrangement joins TRBV7-2 to TRBJ1-1; D is uncertain. The length of the CDR3 is 15 residues. Trimming stripped 4 bases from V and 1 base from J, with 13 bases between. Germline values: CDR1 SGHTA, CDR2 FQGNSA. CDR3 coding DNA: TGTGCCAGCAGCTCACGAGGGTTTAGGAACACTGAAGCTTTCTTT. Its protein product is CASSSRGFRNTEAFF. Supplemented by reference TRBV7-2 and TRBJ1-1, the full variable domain reads GAGVSQSPSNKVTEKGKDVELRCDPISGHTALYWYRQSLGQGLEFLIYFQGNSAPDKSGLPSDRFSAERTGGSVSTLTIQRTQQEDSAVYLCASSSRGFRNTEAFFGQGTRLTVV.

This clonotype showed up just a few times. The chain links TRBV5-1 to TRBJ2-1; D tentatively reads TRBD1 or TRBD2 (5 bases each). CDR3 length: 15 amino acids. Trimming took 4 bases from V and 4 from J, leaving 15 bases between them. Germline CDR1 and CDR2: SGHRS and YFSETQ. The CDR3 sequence is CASSPGRTVYNEQFF. CDR3 DNA: TGCGCCAGCAGCCCGGGACGGACTGTTTACAATGAGCAGTTCTTC.

The gene calls are TRBV20-1 and TRBJ1-1; 10 bases are a match to TRBD1. Germline assignment: CDR1 DFQATT and CDR2 SNEGSKA (reference sequence). This CDR3 has 13 amino acids. The ends lost 6 bases at V and 11 bases at J; junction bases unmatched: 12. The CDR3 loop reads CSAPGTGASRAFF. The CDR3, as DNA: TGCAGTGCACCCGGGACAGGGGCCTCACGGGCTTTCTTT.

In the case of this clonotype: One end of the junction is discordant with germline, which a read error may explain. This chain links TRBV20-1 with TRBJ1-5, with D hard to call. CDR3 length equals 14 residues. Germline V gene sequence: CDR1 DFQATT, CDR2 SNEGSKA (reference sequence). The CDR3 DNA reads TGCAGTGCTAGACCAAACCAAAGCAATCAGCACCAGCATTTT. It specifies CSARPNQSNQHQHF.

This clonotype was detected a few times. This rearrangement joins TRBV12-3 or TRBV12-4 to TRBJ1-5; 7 bases match TRBD1. CDR3 length: 14 residues. V lost 6 bases to trimming and J lost 8 bases; unmatched junction nucleotides: 10. CDR3 in DNA: TGTGCCAGCAGCCAAGACAGGGAGGTAGAGCCCCAGCATTTT. This gives the protein CASSQDREVEPQHF.

This clonotype was picked up a small number of times. The CDR3 protein is CASSSPGQGTNEKLFF. The CDR3 bases are TGTGCCAGTAGTTCCCCCGGACAGGGAACTAATGAAAAACTGTTTTTT. The rearrangement uses TRBV19 and TRBJ1-4, with 8 positions matching TRBD1. Unmatched junction bases numbered 6, after V lost 5 bases and J lost 1 base. CDR3 length: 16 residues. Germline CDR1 and CDR2: LNHDA and SQIVND (reference sequence).

This clonotype showed up just a few times. This sequence joins TRBV20-1 and TRBJ2-3; D is ambiguous. Germline V gene sequence: CDR1 DFQATT, CDR2 SNEGSKA (reference sequence). V lost 0 bases and J 4 bases, leaving 5 bases between the germline ends. The CDR3 contains 12 residues. The CDR3 nucleotides are TGCAGTGCTAGAGATACTCCAGATACGCAGTATTTT. Protein product: CSARDTPDTQYF.

J is TRBJ1-2 and V is TRBV6-2 or TRBV6-3; D gene unclear. The length of the CDR3 is 13 residues. V lost 0 bases and J 8 bases, leaving 10 bases between the germline ends. CDR1 is MNHEY, CDR2 SVGEGT, per germline. The CDR3 bases are TGTGCCAGCAGTTACTCGGGTATACTGGGCTACACCTTC. Its protein product is CASSYSGILGYTF.

This chain connects TRBV7-6 to TRBJ1-5; 9 positions agree with TRBD1. The CDR3 loop spans 15 amino acids. J lost 3 bases, V lost 6 bases, and 6 bases had no gene match. The germline gives CDR1 SGHVS, CDR2 FNYEAQ. The CDR3 nucleotides read TGTGCCAGCAGTTGGACAGGGGATATCAATCAGCCCCAGCATTTT. As protein: CASSWTGDINQPQHF.

This clonotype was observed a handful of times. V usage is TRBV5-1 and J usage is TRBJ1-6; 7 bases are shared with TRBD1. The length of the CDR3 is 15 residues. With V trimmed by 4 bases and J by 7 bases, 8 bases remained unmatched. Germline CDR1 reads SGHRS; CDR2 reads YFSETQ. The CDR3 loop is CASSPAGGVNSPLHF. The CDR3 nucleotides are TGCGCCAGCAGCCCCGCAGGGGGGGTCAATTCACCCCTCCACTTT.

This CDR3 is CASSPADRSSYNSPLHF. CDR3 coding DNA: TGCGCCAGCAGCCCCGCGGACAGGAGCTCCTATAATTCACCCCTCCACTTT. This chain joins TRBV4-1 and TRBJ1-6; TRBD1 matches at 7 bases. V trimming: 4 bases; J trimming: 0 bases; junction bases outside the gene matches: 6. The CDR3 extends over 17 amino acids. Looked up from germline, CDR1 is MGHRA and CDR2 is YSYEKL.